Listed below are T cell receptor beta chains from one sample, sequenced in a study of low-dose radiotherapy and immunotherapy resistance in tumors. Via MiXCR, TCRdb re-called the reads, giving one row per CDR3 protein. The repertoire holds tens of thousands of distinct CDR3 sequences, over 15% seen once, with roughly 1.4% in the top ten. The sample consisted of PBMCs, taken after low-dose radiotherapy plus immunotherapy. Receptors originate from a male donor with prostate cancer. Both conserved end residues are part of each CDR3. Fields, in order: V gene, clone size, J gene, D gene, CDR3 DNA, CDR3 protein. D genes are given only for firm matches. The size of a clone is reported for some rows only, either as once, few or many, or as a class for expanded clones.

TRBV30	many	TRBJ2-1	NA	TGTGCCTGGAGCCTGAGGGACATCTCGGAGCAGTTCTTC	CAWSLRDISEQFF
TRBV27	many	TRBJ2-2	NA	TGTGCCAGCAGACGAGACAGGGCGGGAGGACGGAACACCGGGGAGCTGTTTTTT	CASRRDRAGGRNTGELFF
TRBV7-9	many	TRBJ2-7	NA	TGTGCCAGCAGCTTAGATTTTTTGGCGGAGCAGTACTTC	CASSLDFLAEQYF
TRBV27	many	TRBJ2-2	TRBD2	TGTGCCAGCAGTTTGGGACTAGCGGGAGTCTCCGGGGAGCTGTTTTTT	CASSLGLAGVSGELFF
TRBV5-1	NA	TRBJ2-5	NA	TGCGCCAGCAGCTTGAGTTTCGCAGAGACCCAGTACTTC	CASSLSFAETQYF
TRBV4-1	few	TRBJ2-3	TRBD2	TGCGCCAGCAGCCAAGAGGGACTAGCGGGTGATACGCAGTATTTT	CASSQEGLAGDTQYF
TRBV28	many	TRBJ2-1	TRBD2	TGTGCCAGCTCAAGACTAGCGGGAGGGACCTACAATGAGCAGTTCTTC	CASSRLAGGTYNEQFF
TRBV6-2/TRBV6-3	many	TRBJ2-2	TRBD1	TGTGCCAGCAGCGAGACAGGGTACACCGGGGAGCTGTTTTTT	CASSETGYTGELFF
TRBV29-1	many	TRBJ2-7	TRBD1	TGCAGCGTGCGACCGGGACAGGGGCGGCATGAGCAGTACTTC	CSVRPGQGRHEQYF
TRBV18	many	TRBJ2-7	NA	TGTGCCAGCTCACCCGGGGCAGGGAAGGGTGAGCAGTACTTC	CASSPGAGKGEQYF
TRBV29-1	many	TRBJ2-3	NA	TGCAGCGTGCCCCTCCCCTATCCAGATACGCAGTATTTT	CSVPLPYPDTQYF
TRBV18	many	TRBJ2-7	NA	TGTGCCAGCTCACCTGAGACAGTACCCTACGAGCAGTACTTC	CASSPETVPYEQYF
TRBV12-5	NA	TRBJ2-2	NA	TGTGCTAGTGGGTACAGGTCCGGGGAGCTGTTTTTT	CASGYRSGELFF
TRBV3-1	many	TRBJ1-4	NA	TGTGCCAGCAGCCAAGGGACCGAGGCTAATGAAAAACTGTTTTTT	CASSQGTEANEKLFF
TRBV10-2	NA	TRBJ2-5	TRBD1	TGCGCCAGCAGCCGGACAGGGGGATTACAAGAGACCCAGTACTTC	CASSRTGGLQETQYF
TRBV20-1	many	TRBJ2-5	TRBD2	TGCAGTGCCAGAGTTCACGGACTAGCGGGGGCAATGGAGACCCAGTACTTC	CSARVHGLAGAMETQYF
TRBV6-5	many	TRBJ2-7	NA	TGTGCCAGCAGCCAGGGGGGCGGGAGTTACGAGCAGTACTTC	CASSQGGGSYEQYF
TRBV4-1	many	TRBJ2-1	NA	TGCGCCAGCAGCCAAGATCTGGGGCAGGGAAGTTACAATGAGCAGTTCTTC	CASSQDLGQGSYNEQFF
TRBV19	many	TRBJ2-3	NA	TGTGCCAGTAATATGGGACTTCCCACAGATACGCAGTATTTT	CASNMGLPTDTQYF
TRBV20-1	many	TRBJ2-7	TRBD2	TGCAGTGCTAGAGATTACGTGGGAGGGCCCTACGAGCAGTACTTC	CSARDYVGGPYEQYF
TRBV6-1	NA	TRBJ2-2	NA	TGTGCCAGCATGGAAGCGACCAACACCGGGGAGCTGTTTTTT	CASMEATNTGELFF
TRBV6-2/TRBV6-3	NA	TRBJ2-1	TRBD2	TGTGCCAGCACCGGGACTAGCGGGAGGGCCTGGGCGTTCGGCAATGAGCAGTTCTTC	CASTGTSGRAWAFGNEQFF
TRBV18	many	TRBJ1-5	NA	TGTGCCAGCTCCTCAGAGAACAATCAGCCCCAGCATTTT	CASSSENNQPQHF
TRBV20-1	many	TRBJ2-7	NA	TGCAGTGCGCCGCCCCCAGGGGTCCGGGGCTCCTACGAGCAGTACTTC	CSAPPPGVRGSYEQYF
TRBV7-2	many	TRBJ2-5	TRBD2	TGTGCCAGCAGCTTAGCGGCTAGCGGGAGTCAAGAGACCCAGTACTTC	CASSLAASGSQETQYF
TRBV21-1	many	TRBJ2-7	NA	TGTGCCAGCAGCAAATTTCGGGAATCCTACGAGCAGTACTTC	CASSKFRESYEQYF
TRBV27	many	TRBJ1-4	NA	TGTGCCAGCGGAATTTACGGGCAAAAACTGTTTTTT	CASGIYGQKLFF
TRBV28	NA	TRBJ2-5	TRBD2	TGTGCCAGCAGTTTGGCGCTCGGGACTAGCGGGAGTCGAGAGACCCAGTGCTTC	CASSLALGTSGSRETQCF
TRBV3-1	NA	TRBJ2-1	NA	TGTGCCAGCAGCCCGGGACCGAGTAACGGCTATGAGCAGTTCTTC	CASSPGPSNGYEQFF
TRBV6-2/TRBV6-3	many	TRBJ1-5	TRBD1	TGTGCCAGCAGTTTTCCTACAGGGGGACAGCCCCAGCATTTT	CASSFPTGGQPQHF
TRBV12-3/TRBV12-4	NA	TRBJ2-7	NA	TGTGCCAGCAGTTTAGGGGCAGAGGGGTCCTACGAGCAGTACTTC	CASSLGAEGSYEQYF
TRBV29-1	many	TRBJ2-2	NA	TGCAGCGTTGGTAGAGGGACCCCGGGGACCGGGGAGCTGTTTTTT	CSVGRGTPGTGELFF
TRBV2	many	TRBJ2-2	TRBD1	TGTGCCAGCCGGGACAGGGACACCGGGGAGCTGTTTTTT	CASRDRDTGELFF
TRBV7-2	many	TRBJ2-3	NA	TGTGCCAGCAGCACCCAAGGGGGGAGCGGCACAGATACGCAGTATTTT	CASSTQGGSGTDTQYF
TRBV29-1	many	TRBJ2-5	NA	TGCAGCGTCGAACCGTGGGGCGCGGAGACCCAGTACTTC	CSVEPWGAETQYF
TRBV19	many	TRBJ2-2	TRBD1	TGTGCCAGTAGTAGGGACAGTTGGACCGGGGAGCTGTTTTTT	CASSRDSWTGELFF
TRBV7-8	many	TRBJ2-7	NA	TGTGCCAGCAGCTTAGTGTGGCAGGGAGGCCCCTACGAGCAGTACTTC	CASSLVWQGGPYEQYF
TRBV12-3/TRBV12-4	many	TRBJ2-1	TRBD2	TGTGCCAGCAGTTTCGGACCCCTCGGACTAGCGGGCTCCTACAATGAGCAGTTCTTC	CASSFGPLGLAGSYNEQFF
TRBV9	many	TRBJ2-7	NA	TGTGCCAGCAGCGTAAAAGCGACAGCCTACGAGCAGTACTTC	CASSVKATAYEQYF
TRBV30	many	TRBJ2-5	NA	TGTGCCTGGAGTGTAAGATTGGAGACCCAGTACTTC	CAWSVRLETQYF
TRBV7-2	NA	TRBJ1-6	NA	TGTGCCAGCAGCCCTGACTATAATTCACCCCTCCACTTT	CASSPDYNSPLHF
TRBV7-6	many	TRBJ2-1	NA	TGTGCCAGCAGCTTATCGACTAGACTTAACTCCTACAATGAGCAGTTCTTC	CASSLSTRLNSYNEQFF
TRBV29-1	many	TRBJ2-2	NA	TGCAGCGTACAGGGTTCCGGGGAGCTGTTTTTT	CSVQGSGELFF
TRBV20-1	many	TRBJ2-5	NA	TGCAGTGCTAGAGATGGGGGAAAAGAGACCCAGTACTTC	CSARDGGKETQYF
TRBV28	many	TRBJ2-1	TRBD1	TGTGCCAGCAGTCTGGCCGGGACAGGGCTGTACAATGAGCAGTTCTTC	CASSLAGTGLYNEQFF
TRBV3-1	many	TRBJ2-7	TRBD2	TGTGCCAGCAGCCTAGGACTAGCGGGGCAGTACTTC	CASSLGLAGQYF
TRBV12-3/TRBV12-4	NA	TRBJ2-5	TRBD1	TGTGCCAGCAGTTTGGGGACAGGGGGGCAGCCCCAGTACTTC	CASSLGTGGQPQYF
TRBV5-6	NA	TRBJ2-7	NA	TGTGCCAGCAGCCCCACAGTCGACTCCTACGAGCAGTACTTC	CASSPTVDSYEQYF
TRBV28	many	TRBJ1-1	NA	TGTGCCAGCAGTGGGCCAGGAGGGGCGGGAACTGAAGCTTTCTTT	CASSGPGGAGTEAFF
TRBV7-2	many	TRBJ2-7	TRBD2	TGTGCCAGCAGCTTTATTGGGACTAGCGGTTCCTACGAGCAGTACTTC	CASSFIGTSGSYEQYF